These T cell receptor beta chains were read from a single sample in a study of cytomegalovirus exposure and HLA in healthy donors. Produced via immunoSEQ multiplex PCR; TCRdb's table is partial and in-frame only. Its listing shows 150,000 to 200,000 clones. Sample: PBMCs. Source of these receptors: a man younger than 45 in good health and CMV-seronegative. Each CDR3 is given with its conserved first and last residue. D genes are given only for firm matches.

j_gene: TRBJ2-7
v_gene: TRBV10-3
d_gene: .
CDR3aa: CAISEPKGLGF
CDR3nt: TGTGCCATCAGTGAGCCCAAGGGACTTGGTTTC

j_gene: TRBJ1-1
v_gene: TRBV19
d_gene: .
CDR3aa: CASSFAREGDTEAFF
CDR3nt: TGTGCCAGTAGTTTCGCGAGGGAGGGAGACACTGAAGCTTTCTTT

j_gene: TRBJ2-4
v_gene: TRBV2
d_gene: .
CDR3aa: CASRGTGGNIQYF
CDR3nt: TGTGCCAGCAGGGGGACTGGGGGAAACATTCAGTACTTC

j_gene: TRBJ1-2
v_gene: TRBV7-2
d_gene: .
CDR3aa: CASSSPAGDGYTF
CDR3nt: TGTGCCAGCAGCTCCCCGGCCGGGGATGGCTACACCTTC

j_gene: TRBJ1-2
v_gene: TRBV11-3
d_gene: .
CDR3aa: CASSPQDREGYTF
CDR3nt: TGTGCCAGCAGCCCCCAGGATCGGGAAGGCTACACCTTC

j_gene: TRBJ1-1
v_gene: TRBV4-3
d_gene: .
CDR3aa: CASSQGEGNTEAFF
CDR3nt: TGCGCCAGCAGCCAAGGGGAGGGGAACACTGAAGCTTTCTTT

j_gene: TRBJ2-3
v_gene: TRBV7-2
d_gene: .
CDR3aa: CASSPGLSSTDTQYF
CDR3nt: TGTGCCAGCAGCCCCGGTCTTTCAAGCACAGATACGCAGTATTTT

j_gene: TRBJ2-7
v_gene: TRBV27
d_gene: TRBD2
CDR3aa: CASSSLAGARGEQYF
CDR3nt: TGTGCCAGCAGTTCTCTAGCGGGAGCGCGTGGCGAGCAGTACTTC

j_gene: TRBJ2-7
v_gene: TRBV30
d_gene: TRBD2
CDR3aa: CAWSVGGAYEQYF
CDR3nt: TGTGCCTGGAGTGTCGGGGGGGCCTACGAGCAGTACTTC

j_gene: TRBJ2-3
v_gene: TRBV11-2
d_gene: .
CDR3aa: CASSLGGLMDKDTQYF
CDR3nt: TGTGCCAGCAGCTTAGGAGGGCTCATGGATAAAGATACGCAGTATTTT

j_gene: TRBJ1-4
v_gene: TRBV2
d_gene: .
CDR3aa: CASSAGQGWGKLFF
CDR3nt: TGTGCCAGCAGTGCGGGTCAGGGGTGGGGAAAACTGTTTTTT

j_gene: TRBJ1-2
v_gene: TRBV6-5
d_gene: .
CDR3aa: CASSTQGLSYGYTF
CDR3nt: TGTGCCAGCAGTACCCAGGGGTTGTCGTATGGCTACACCTTC

j_gene: TRBJ2-4
v_gene: TRBV2
d_gene: TRBD2
CDR3aa: CASSEAAGRDF
CDR3nt: TGTGCCAGCAGTGAGGCGGCAGGGAGGGACTTC

j_gene: TRBJ2-2
v_gene: TRBV25-1
d_gene: .
CDR3aa: CASSEYGLRTGELFF
CDR3nt: TGTGCCAGCAGTGAATACGGACTTCGGACCGGGGAGCTGTTTTTT

j_gene: TRBJ1-1
v_gene: TRBV2
d_gene: TRBD1
CDR3aa: CASQGQAGTEAFF
CDR3nt: TGTGCCAGCCAGGGACAGGCGGGGACTGAAGCTTTCTTT

j_gene: TRBJ1-1
v_gene: TRBV21-1
d_gene: .
CDR3aa: CASSKVASTMNTEAFF
CDR3nt: TGTGCCAGCAGCAAAGTGGCATCCACTATGAACACTGAAGCTTTCTTT

j_gene: TRBJ1-5
v_gene: TRBV5-8
d_gene: TRBD1
CDR3aa: CASSLVRGSNQPQHF
CDR3nt: TGTGCCAGCAGCTTGGTCAGGGGGAGCAATCAGCCCCAGCATTTT

j_gene: TRBJ2-5
v_gene: TRBV10-3
d_gene: TRBD2
CDR3aa: CAIRLAGGPEETQYF
CDR3nt: TGTGCCATCAGACTAGCGGGAGGGCCGGAGGAGACCCAGTACTTC

j_gene: TRBJ1-2
v_gene: TRBV6-5
d_gene: .
CDR3aa: CASSYRGLGGYTF
CDR3nt: TGTGCCAGCAGTTACAGGGGCTTGGGTGGCTACACCTTC

j_gene: TRBJ1-1
v_gene: TRBV18
d_gene: TRBD1
CDR3aa: CASSPRDRVTEAFF
CDR3nt: TGTGCCAGCTCACCACGAGACAGGGTCACTGAAGCTTTCTTT

j_gene: TRBJ2-7
v_gene: TRBV2
d_gene: TRBD2
CDR3aa: CASRPGLAGYEQYF
CDR3nt: TGTGCCAGCAGACCGGGACTAGCCGGATACGAGCAGTACTTC

j_gene: TRBJ1-6
v_gene: TRBV5-5
d_gene: .
CDR3aa: CASSLEAVYNSPLHF
CDR3nt: TGTGCCAGCAGCTTGGAAGCGGTCTATAATTCACCCCTCCACTTT

j_gene: TRBJ2-2
v_gene: TRBV5-4
d_gene: .
CDR3aa: CASSLGGPATGELFF
CDR3nt: TGTGCCAGCAGCTTAGGAGGGCCAGCCACCGGGGAGCTGTTTTTT

j_gene: TRBJ2-7
v_gene: TRBV25-1
d_gene: .
CDR3aa: CASSHGSYEQYF
CDR3nt: TGTGCCAGCAGCCACGGCTCCTACGAGCAGTACTTC

j_gene: TRBJ2-1
v_gene: TRBV9
d_gene: TRBD1
CDR3aa: CASSVVGQGADNEQFF
CDR3nt: TGTGCCAGCAGCGTAGTGGGACAGGGGGCTGACAATGAGCAGTTCTTC

j_gene: TRBJ2-1
v_gene: TRBV6-1
d_gene: .
CDR3aa: CASSALGTSGLNEQFF
CDR3nt: TGTGCCAGCAGTGCCCTCGGGACTTCCGGACTCAATGAGCAGTTCTTC